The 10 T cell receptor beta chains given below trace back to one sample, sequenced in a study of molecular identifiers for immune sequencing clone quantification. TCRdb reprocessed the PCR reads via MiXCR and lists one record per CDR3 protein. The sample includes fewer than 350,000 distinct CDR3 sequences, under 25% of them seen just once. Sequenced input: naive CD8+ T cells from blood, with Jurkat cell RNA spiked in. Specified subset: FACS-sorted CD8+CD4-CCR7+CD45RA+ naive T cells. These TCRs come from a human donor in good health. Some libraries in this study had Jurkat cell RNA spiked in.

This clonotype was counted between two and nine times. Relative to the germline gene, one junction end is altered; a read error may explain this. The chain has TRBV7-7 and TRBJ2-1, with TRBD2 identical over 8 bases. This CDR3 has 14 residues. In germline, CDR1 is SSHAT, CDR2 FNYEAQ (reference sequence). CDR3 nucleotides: TGTGCTAGCAGCTTAGCGGGGTCCGCCCATGAGCAGTTCTTC. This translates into CASSLAGSAHEQFF.

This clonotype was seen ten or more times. In nucleotides, the CDR3 is TGCAGCGTCGGGGACAGGGCGAATTGGTACGAGCAGTACTTC. Translating gives CSVGDRANWYEQYF. The gene calls are TRBV29-1 and TRBJ2-7, with 9 bases identical to TRBD1. After removal of 6 bases from V and 4 bases from J, the junction contained 10 bases not matched to a gene. Germline CDR1 SQVTM, CDR2 ANQGSEA. This CDR3 spans 14 amino acids.

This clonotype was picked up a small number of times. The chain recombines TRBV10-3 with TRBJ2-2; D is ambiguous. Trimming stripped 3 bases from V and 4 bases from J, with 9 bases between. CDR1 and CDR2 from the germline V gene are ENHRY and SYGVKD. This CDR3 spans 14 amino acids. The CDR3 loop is CAISDPRSTGELFF. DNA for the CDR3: TGTGCCATCAGTGACCCTAGGAGCACCGGGGAGCTGTTTTTT.

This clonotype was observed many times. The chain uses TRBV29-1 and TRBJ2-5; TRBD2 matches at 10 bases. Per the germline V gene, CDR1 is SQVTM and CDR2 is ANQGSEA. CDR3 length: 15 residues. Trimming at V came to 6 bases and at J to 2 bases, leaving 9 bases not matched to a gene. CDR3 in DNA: TGCAGCGTAAAAAAGGGACTAGCGTATCAAGAGACCCAGTACTTC. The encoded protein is CSVKKGLAYQETQYF.

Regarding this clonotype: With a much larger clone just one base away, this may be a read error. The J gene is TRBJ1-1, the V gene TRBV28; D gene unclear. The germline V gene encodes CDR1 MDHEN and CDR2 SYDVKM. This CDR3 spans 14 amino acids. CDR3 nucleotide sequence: TGTGCCAGCAGGAGGGAAGCGATGAACACTGAAGATTTCTTT. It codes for CASRREAMNTEDFF.

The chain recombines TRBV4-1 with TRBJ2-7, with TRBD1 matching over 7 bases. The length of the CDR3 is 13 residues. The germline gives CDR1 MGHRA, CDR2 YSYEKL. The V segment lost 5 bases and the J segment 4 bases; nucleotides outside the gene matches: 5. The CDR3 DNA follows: TGCGCCAGCAGCTCCACAGGGGATTACGAGCAGTACTTC. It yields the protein CASSSTGDYEQYF.

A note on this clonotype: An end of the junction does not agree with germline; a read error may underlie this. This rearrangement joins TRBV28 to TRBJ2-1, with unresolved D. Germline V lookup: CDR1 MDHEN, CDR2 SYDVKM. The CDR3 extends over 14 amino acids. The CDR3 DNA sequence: TGTGCCAGCAGCCCCTCCTGGTCGGGCTATGAGCAGTCCTTC. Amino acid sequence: CASSPSWSGYEQSF.

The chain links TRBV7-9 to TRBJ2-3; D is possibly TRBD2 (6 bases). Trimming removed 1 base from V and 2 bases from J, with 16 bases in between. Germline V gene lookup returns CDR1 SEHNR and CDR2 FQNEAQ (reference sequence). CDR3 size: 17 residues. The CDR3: CASSLEVAGTPTDTQYF. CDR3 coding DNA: TGTGCCAGCAGCTTAGAAGTCGCGGGAACTCCCACAGATACGCAGTATTTT.

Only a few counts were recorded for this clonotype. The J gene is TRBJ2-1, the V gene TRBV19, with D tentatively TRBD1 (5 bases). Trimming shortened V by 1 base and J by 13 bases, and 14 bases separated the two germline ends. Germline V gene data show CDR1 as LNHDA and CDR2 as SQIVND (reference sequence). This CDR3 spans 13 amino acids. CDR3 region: CASSIGGSPRQFF. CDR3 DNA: TGTGCCAGTAGTATAGGGGGCAGCCCTAGACAGTTCTTC. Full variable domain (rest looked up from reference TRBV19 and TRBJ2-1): DGGITQSPKYLFRKEGQNVTLSCEQNLNHDAMYWYRQDPGQGLRLIYYSQIVNDFQKGDIAEGYSVSREKKESFPLTVTSAQKNPTAFYLCASSIGGSPRQFFGPGTRLTVL.

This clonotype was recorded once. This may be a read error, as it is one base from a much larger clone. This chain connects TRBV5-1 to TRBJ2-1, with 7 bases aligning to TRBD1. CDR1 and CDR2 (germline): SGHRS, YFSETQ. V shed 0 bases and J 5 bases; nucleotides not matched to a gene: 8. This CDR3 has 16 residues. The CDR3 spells CASSLDRQGPNNEQFF. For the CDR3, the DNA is TGCGCCAGCAGCTTGGATCGACAGGGCCCTAACAATGAGCAGTTCTTC.